This TCR beta chain was identified in a study of T cell repertoires in cytomegalovirus infection. On the study more broadly: CMV infection together with matching HLA type was indicated by public TCR beta signatures.

Turning to this clonotype: The antigen remains unidentified.

V dropped 5 bases and J dropped 9; count of bases not matched to a gene: 10. Germline values: CDR1 SEHNR, CDR2 FQNEAQ (reference sequence). This CDR3 is 16 amino acids long. TCRdb recomputed calls from the reads with MiXCR, one row per CDR3 protein. The top ten clones hold around a sixth of a sample with approximately 730,000 distinct CDR3 sequences, roughly 33% of them seen once. Regarding the study as a whole: Summed frequency of public TCR beta families distinguished CMV carriers with the relevant HLA.

This material consisted of cultured PBMCs, taken from culture after CMV antigen stimulation. V is TRBV7-9 and J is TRBJ2-1; 13 bases align to TRBD2. This receptor was identified in a human donor in good health (CMV status not recorded). Some clones in this sample may be carry-over from other donors' samples. The CDR3 nucleotides read TGTGCCAGCAGCCCGGGGACTAGCGGGATACGCGTTGAGCAGTTCTTC. This gives the protein CASSPGTSGIRVEQFF.